The 8 T cell receptor beta chains presented below share a single source sample, sequenced in a study of blood T cell repertoires in COVID-19. TCRdb keeps only in-frame clones here, not all; method: immunoSEQ multiplex PCR. The table includes approximately 260,000 clones, roughly nine tenths detected once. Sample: peripheral blood. These receptors all stem from a man in his sixties who had recovered from COVID-19.

This clone has a single count. The CDR3 sequence: CASSITTSGGGSYEQYF. CDR3 coding DNA: TGTGCCAGTAGTATAACTACTAGCGGGGGAGGTAGCTACGAGCAGTACTTC. The chain recombines TRBV19 with TRBJ2-7; TRBD2 agrees at 11 bases. The V segment lost 2 bases and the J segment 3 bases; nucleotides outside the gene matches: 9. The CDR3 spans 17 residues. Germline V gene lookup returns CDR1 LNHDA and CDR2 SQIVND (reference sequence).

The rearrangement links TRBV3-1 (or the pseudogene TRBV3-2) to TRBJ2-5, with 8 bases aligning to TRBD1. Germline CDR1 LGHDT, CDR2 YNNKEL (reference sequence). The CDR3 totals 16 residues. J lost 3 bases, V lost 1 base, and 7 bases had no gene match. CDR3 DNA: TGTGCCAGCAGCCAAGGAGGCAGGGGGCGCGAAGAGACCCAGTACTTC. This sequence encodes CASSQGGRGREETQYF.

The chain is built from TRBV9 and TRBJ1-6; tentative D call: TRBD1 (6 bases). This CDR3 spans 15 amino acids. Germline V gene sequence: CDR1 SGDLS, CDR2 YYNGEE. Trimming took off 0 bases at V and 9 bases at J, with 13 bases between the two ends. The CDR3 loop reads CASSVAWGLRSPLHF. The CDR3 nucleotides read TGTGCCAGCAGCGTAGCCTGGGGGCTTCGTTCACCCCTCCACTTT. Full variable domain (rest looked up from reference TRBV9 and TRBJ1-6): DSGVTQTPKHLITATGQRVTLRCSPRSGDLSVYWYQQSLDQGLQFLIQYYNGEERAKGNILERFSAQQFPDLHSELNLSSLELGDSALYFCASSVAWGLRSPLHFGNGTRLTVT.

This chain links TRBV5-1 with TRBJ2-1; 11 nucleotides align to TRBD1. The CDR3 has 16 residues. J was trimmed by 9 bases and V by 0 bases; bases with no gene match: 8. From germline, CDR1 is SGHRS and CDR2 YFSETQ. The CDR3 DNA reads TGCGCCAGCAGCTTGGGTGGGACAGGGGGGTATGGTGAGCAGTTCTTC. Its translation: CASSLGGTGGYGEQFF.

J is TRBJ1-1 and V is TRBV3-1 (or the pseudogene TRBV3-2); unclear D gene. This CDR3 has 13 residues. The germline V gene has CDR1 LGHDT and CDR2 YNNKEL (reference sequence). V was shortened by 1 base and J by 9 bases, with 12 bases between the two germline ends. The CDR3 sequence is CASSQVYGIKAFF. CDR3 coding DNA: TGTGCCAGCAGCCAAGTGTACGGGATCAAAGCTTTCTTT.

V and J are TRBV4-1 and TRBJ1-6; TRBD1 is a possible D gene (6 bases). The CDR3 is 15 residues long. Trimming left V 0 bases short and J 10 bases short, with 13 bases between. Germline CDR1 reads MGHRA; CDR2 reads YSYEKL. Here the CDR3 reads CASSQDAQGRSPLHF. The CDR3 region has the DNA TGCGCCAGCAGCCAAGACGCCCAGGGGCGGTCACCCCTCCACTTT.

V gene TRBV5-1 combines with J gene TRBJ2-1; TRBD2 agrees at 8 bases. The CDR3 runs to 13 residues. Trimming at V came to 5 bases and at J to 7 bases, leaving 5 bases not matched to a gene. Per the germline V gene, CDR1 is SGHRS and CDR2 is YFSETQ. CDR3 coding DNA: TGCGCCAGCAGGCCAGCGGGGGTGAATGAGCAGTTCTTC. This sequence encodes CASRPAGVNEQFF. The full variable domain, rest sourced from reference TRBV5-1 and TRBJ2-1, is KAGVTQTPRYLIKTRGQQVTLSCSPISGHRSVSWYQQTPGQGLQFLFEYFSETQRNKGNFPGRFSGRQFSNSRSEMNVSTLELGDSALYLCASRPAGVNEQFFGPGTRLTVL.

The DNA for the CDR3 is TGCGCCAGCAATAGGGGATCTGGTTCAGGGGCCCAAGATACGCAGTATTTT. Protein: CASNRGSGSGAQDTQYF. V gene TRBV5-1 combines with J gene TRBJ2-3, with D perhaps TRBD1 (6 bases). This CDR3 contains 17 residues. Per the germline V gene, CDR1 is SGHRS and CDR2 is YFSETQ. Trimming cost V 6 bases and J 5 bases, with 25 bases left between them.